A single T cell receptor (beta chain) is shown here with its context. This entry comes from a study of blood T cell repertoires in COVID-19. Across the study: Italy, Spain and the United States were the sources of the convalescent and acute COVID-19 samples. T cells, B-cell-depleted T cells, or PBMCs provided the cDNA or gDNA that served as material.

Original methodology: The authors estimated nucleated cell counts from reference gene primer amplification. Profiled with immunoSEQ multiplex PCR; TCRdb holds only in-frame clones, not every one. The V and J calls and clone size come from that table; D and trimming were worked out from the DNA. The repertoire has 95,000 to 150,000 clones, around four fifths of them found once; the top ten carry roughly 25%. The trim removed 4 bases at V and 2 bases at J, leaving 7 bases unmatched. Per germline, CDR1 SGHAT and CDR2 FQNNGV. The length of the CDR3 is 16 residues. Input material: peripheral blood. The V and J genes are TRBV11-2 and TRBJ2-3, with 9 bases matching TRBD2. The sequence came from a human donor in a cohort sampled during active COVID-19. CDR3 protein: CASSSFLAGNTDTQYF. The DNA of the CDR3 is TGTGCCAGCAGCTCGTTCCTAGCGGGAAACACAGATACGCAGTATTTT.